The 8 T cell receptor beta chains below were found in one sample sequenced in a study of T cells in Graves' hyperthyroidism and ophthalmopathy. Amplified TCR beta CDR3 regions derived from RNA transcripts. First-round RT-PCR with HTBI primers amplified the TCR CDR3 region. TCRdb redid the calling of the multiplex PCR reads with MiXCR, one entry per CDR3 protein. Counted here are 550,000 to 800,000 distinct CDR3 sequences, approximately 15% occurring once; the ten biggest clones make up 15% to 18%. The material sequenced was blood. Source of these receptors: a man aged 45-65 years with Graves' hyperthyroidism.

The chain is built from TRBV20-1 and TRBJ1-4, with D possibly TRBD1 on 6 matching bases. Trimming removed 0 bases from V and 5 bases from J, with 10 bases in between. The CDR3 contains 14 residues. The V gene's germline CDR1 is DFQATT and CDR2 SNEGSKA (reference sequence). CDR3 bases: TGCAGTGCTAGAGATACAGGGTGGAATGAAAAACTGTTTTTT. It translates to CSARDTGWNEKLFF.

This clonotype showed up many times. The J gene is TRBJ2-2, the V gene TRBV19; D is perhaps TRBD2 (6 bases). The CDR3 totals 18 residues. The V and J ends lost 1 base and 7 bases respectively, with 22 bases between them. Germline V gene lookup returns CDR1 LNHDA and CDR2 SQIVND (reference sequence). The CDR3 nucleotides read TGTGCCAGTAGTATAGGACTAAACCGGGACTCCCCGGGCGGGGAGCTGTTTTTT. It specifies CASSIGLNRDSPGGELFF.

This rearrangement joins TRBV2 to TRBJ2-5; tentatively, D is TRBD1 or TRBD2 (5 bases each). There are 14 residues in the CDR3. From germline, CDR1 is SNHLY and CDR2 FYNNEI. The ends were cut back, 2 bases at V and 4 bases at J, with 11 bases in the middle. The CDR3 is CASSEPEGRETQYF. The CDR3 DNA is TGTGCCAGCAGTGAACCCGAGGGGCGAGAGACCCAGTACTTC. The full variable domain, its missing parts supplied by reference TRBV2 and TRBJ2-5, is EPEVTQTPSHQVTQMGQEVILRCVPISNHLYFYWYRQILGQKVEFLVSFYNNEISEKSEIFDDQFSVERPDGSNFTLKIRSTKLEDSAMYFCASSEPEGRETQYFGPGTRLLVL.

In this sample, this clonotype turned up many times. The chain employs TRBV2 and TRBJ2-7; the match to TRBD2 covers 10 bases. The CDR3 loop spans 14 amino acids. CDR1 and CDR2 (germline): SNHLY, FYNNEI. V lost 9 bases and J lost 4; bases outside the gene matches: 9. For the CDR3, the DNA is TGTGCCAGGGATCGGTCTAGCGGGAGTTACGAGCAGTACTTC. Its protein product is CARDRSSGSYEQYF. The variable domain in full, with the rest retrieved from reference TRBV2 and TRBJ2-7, is EPEVTQTPSHQVTQMGQEVILRCVPISNHLYFYWYRQILGQKVEFLVSFYNNEISEKSEIFDDQFSVERPDGSNFTLKIRSTKLEDSAMYFCARDRSSGSYEQYFGPGTRLTVT.

This chain uses TRBV20-1 with TRBJ2-3; 13 bases are shared with TRBD2. The CDR3 covers 15 residues. Germline V gene sequence: CDR1 DFQATT, CDR2 SNEGSKA (reference sequence). The J segment lost 4 bases and the V segment lost 5 bases, leaving 6 bases of the junction unmatched. In DNA, the CDR3 is TGCAGTGCTTCCGCCGGGACTAGCGGGGCAGATACGCAGTATTTT. Encoded protein: CSASAGTSGADTQYF.

This clonotype has only a few counts. The CDR3 sequence is CASRHTGLEGYTF. Written as DNA, the CDR3 is TGTGCCAGCAGACACACAGGGTTAGAGGGCTACACCTTC. The chain couples TRBV27 to TRBJ1-2; perhaps TRBD1 as D (6 bases). Germline V gene sequence: CDR1 MNHEY, CDR2 SMNVEV (reference sequence). The CDR3 length is 13 residues. V was clipped by 6 bases and J by 8 bases, with 16 bases between them.

The chain has TRBV18 and TRBJ2-7, with D perhaps assigned TRBD1 or TRBD2 (6 bases each). CDR3 length: 16 residues. Germline lookup yields CDR1 KGHSH and CDR2 LQKENI. The ends were cut back, 2 bases at V and 6 bases at J, with 20 bases in the middle. CDR3 nucleotide sequence: TGTGCCAGCTCACCAAGCTGGGACTTTCGAGGGGGCGAGCAGTACTTC. Its translation is CASSPSWDFRGGEQYF.

Only a few counts were recorded for this clonotype. CDR3 residues: CASSESRGDTIYF. As DNA, the CDR3 is TGTGCCAGCAGTGAATCCAGGGGAGACACCATATATTTT. The chain has TRBV6-4 and TRBJ1-3; tentatively, D is TRBD1 (6 bases). The CDR3 contains 13 residues. V lost 3 bases, J lost 8 bases, and 11 bases lay in between. Germline V gives CDR1 MRHNA, CDR2 SNTAGT.